The rows below give T cell receptor beta chains drawn from one sample of a study of T cell repertoires in cytomegalovirus infection. MiXCR, run by TCRdb on the reads, gives a single entry per CDR3 protein. This sample yields fewer than 300,000 distinct CDR3 sequences, of which around 25% are seen a single time; approximately 14% belongs to the top ten. The sample taken for sequencing was PBMCs. These receptors originate from a human donor in good health (CMV status not recorded). Some clones in this sample may be carry-over from other donors' samples. Both conserved end residues are part of each CDR3. The D gene is left open where the match is weak. Only part of the rows carry a size: once, few, many, or a class if the clone is expanded.

CDR3nt	CDR3aa	abundance	v_gene	j_gene	d_gene
TGTGCCAGCAGTAACAATCTTATGGGGAATGAGCAGTTCTTC	CASSNNLMGNEQFF	.	TRBV2	TRBJ2-1	.
TGTGCCAGCAGAAGACTAGCGGGGGCGAACTACGAGCAGTACTTC	CASRRLAGANYEQYF	few	TRBV6-6	TRBJ2-7	TRBD2
TGTGCTAGTGGTTTGGAGTCCAATCAGCCCCAGCATTTT	CASGLESNQPQHF	few	TRBV12-5	TRBJ1-5	.
TGTGCCAGCAGTCTAACAGGGAGGGATGGAGCTTTCTTT	CASSLTGRDGAFF	few	TRBV28	TRBJ1-1	.
TGTGCCAGCAGTTCGACTCCGGCGGGTAGCGAGCAGTACTTC	CASSSTPAGSEQYF	few	TRBV28	TRBJ2-7	.
TGTGCCAGCAGCTTGCCTGGACTAGCGAGCGAGCAGTACTTC	CASSLPGLASEQYF	.	TRBV5-6	TRBJ2-7	TRBD2
TGTGCCAGCAGCGTAAGGGACAGAACTTCATATACTCCGAGGGGTGGCTACACCTTC	CASSVRDRTSYTPRGGYTF	.	TRBV9	TRBJ1-2	TRBD1
TGCGCCAGCAGCCTCAGGGTAGGCACTGAAGCTTTCTTT	CASSLRVGTEAFF	many	TRBV4-1	TRBJ1-1	.
TGTGCTAGTGGTTTGACCCCGGGACAGGGGGGATTAAGCTGTAGCAATCAGCCCCAGCATTTT	CASGLTPGQGGLSCSNQPQHF	once	TRBV12-5	TRBJ1-5	TRBD1
TGCAGTGCTAGAGATCCGGCCACAGGGACGGGGACAGATACGCAGTATTTT	CSARDPATGTGTDTQYF	few	TRBV20-1	TRBJ2-3	.
TGTGCCAGCAGACTTGGGGCAGGTTATAATGAGCAGTTCTTC	CASRLGAGYNEQFF	.	TRBV28	TRBJ2-1	.
TGTGCCAGCTCCTGGACTAGCGGGGGTTACAATGAGCAGTTCTTC	CASSWTSGGYNEQFF	few	TRBV18	TRBJ2-1	TRBD2
TGTGCCAGCACCGGACTAGCGGGGAATACGCAGTATTTT	CASTGLAGNTQYF	few	TRBV2	TRBJ2-3	TRBD2
TGTGCCAGCAGTCTCCGGGACAGGGGTGACGAGCAGTACTTC	CASSLRDRGDEQYF	many	TRBV28	TRBJ2-7	TRBD1
TGTGCCAGCAGCTCACAGCGGGGGCGCACAGATACGCAGTATTTT	CASSSQRGRTDTQYF	many	TRBV7-6	TRBJ2-3	TRBD2
TGTGCCAGCAGCTTAAACAGGGGTGACTACGAGCAGTACTTC	CASSLNRGDYEQYF	many	TRBV7-2	TRBJ2-7	TRBD1
TGCAGCGTTGAAGCTAGGAGGGCAAATGAGCAGTTCTTC	CSVEARRANEQFF	few	TRBV29-1	TRBJ2-1	.
TGTGCCAGCAGCCGCGAGGGCGGGTTCCACAATGAGCAGTTCTTC	CASSREGGFHNEQFF	.	TRBV7-2	TRBJ2-1	.
TGTGCCAGCAGCCCCAGGGGTTTAGGAAGTCAGCCCCAGCATTTT	CASSPRGLGSQPQHF	.	TRBV6-5	TRBJ1-5	.
TGTGCCAGCAGTTTCTCGGGGGCGGGAGATACGCAGTATTTT	CASSFSGAGDTQYF	many	TRBV12-3/TRBV12-4	TRBJ2-3	.
TGTGCCAGCAGTTTCTCCAGCCCGGGCCCTTACAATGAGCAGTTCTTC	CASSFSSPGPYNEQFF	few	TRBV28	TRBJ2-1	.
TGTGCCAGCAGCTTAATTCACTCCGGGACGCGGGGCGAGCAGTACTTC	CASSLIHSGTRGEQYF	many	TRBV7-2	TRBJ2-7	.
TGTGCCAGCAGTTTAGAGATCGGGTTTTACGAGCAGTACTTC	CASSLEIGFYEQYF	.	TRBV12-3/TRBV12-4	TRBJ2-7	.
TGCAGTGCTTCACTAGCGGGGGGTGATACGCAGTATTTT	CSASLAGGDTQYF	few	TRBV20-1	TRBJ2-3	TRBD2
TGTGCCAGCAGCTTTTACCGGGACCGGCAGCACTATGGCTACACCTTC	CASSFYRDRQHYGYTF	few	TRBV7-6	TRBJ1-2	.
TGTGCCAGCAGCGGGGGAGCAAAAGAGACCCAGTACTTC	CASSGGAKETQYF	few	TRBV7-3	TRBJ2-5	.
TGTGCCAGCAGCTTAGTAAGGGATGAGCAGTTCTTC	CASSLVRDEQFF	many	TRBV7-9	TRBJ2-1	.
TGTGCCAGCAGTTATTTTGAGACCCAGTACTTC	CASSYFETQYF	few	TRBV6-5	TRBJ2-5	.
TGTGCCACCAGCACAGAGGTTTCGGGAGTCCACGAGCAGTACTTC	CATSTEVSGVHEQYF	.	TRBV15	TRBJ2-7	.
TGTGCCAGCAGCAAACTAGCTGGACACGAGCAGTACTTC	CASSKLAGHEQYF	once	TRBV4-2	TRBJ2-7	.
TGTGCCAGCAGCCCCGAGGTTCAAGAGACCCAGTACTTC	CASSPEVQETQYF	.	TRBV7-8	TRBJ2-5	.
TGTGCCAGCAGTTACACCCCCGGGACAGGGTCTGACGGCTACACCTTC	CASSYTPGTGSDGYTF	few	TRBV6-2/TRBV6-3	TRBJ1-2	TRBD1
TGTGCCAGCAGTTCCCCCGGGGACGGAAGTTCCCCCTATGGCTACACCTTC	CASSSPGDGSSPYGYTF	few	TRBV28	TRBJ1-2	.
TGTGCCAGCAGCGTGGGCTATTACACTGAAGCTTTCTTT	CASSVGYYTEAFF	many	TRBV7-2	TRBJ1-1	.
TGCAGCACCTGGACAGGGAACGAGCAGTTCTTC	CSTWTGNEQFF	.	TRBV29-1	TRBJ2-1	TRBD1
TGTGCCAGCAGTCACACAGGGTATCGGCCCCAGCATTTT	CASSHTGYRPQHF	many	TRBV27	TRBJ1-5	.
TGCAGCGTTGAGTTTAGCGGGAGGGCGGAGACCCAGTACTTC	CSVEFSGRAETQYF	.	TRBV29-1	TRBJ2-5	TRBD2
TGTGCCAGCAGCCGCCCCGGCAGGGGGCTAACAGATACGCAGTATTTT	CASSRPGRGLTDTQYF	.	TRBV28	TRBJ2-3	TRBD1
TGTGCCAGTTCGTGGCAGGGGTTGGGGACCCAGTACTTC	CASSWQGLGTQYF	.	TRBV19	TRBJ2-5	.
TGTGCCAGCAGTGGCACGGGGACCCAGCCCCAGCATTTT	CASSGTGTQPQHF	.	TRBV28	TRBJ1-5	.
TGTGCCATCAGTGAGCCCGTACAGGGTGATGGCTACACCTTC	CAISEPVQGDGYTF	few	TRBV10-3	TRBJ1-2	.
TGTGCCAGCAGTCAGGACCATTCACCCCTCCACTTT	CASSQDHSPLHF	.	TRBV12-3/TRBV12-4	TRBJ1-6	.
TGCAGTGCTAGAGAGGTCATTAATGAAAAACTGTTTTTT	CSAREVINEKLFF	few	TRBV20-1	TRBJ1-4	.
TGTGCCAGCAGCGTATCACAGGGGGCGCTTGGCTACACCTTC	CASSVSQGALGYTF	many	TRBV28	TRBJ1-2	TRBD1
TGCGCCAGCAGCCACCCGCCAAAGACCCAGTACTTC	CASSHPPKTQYF	many	TRBV4-3	TRBJ2-5	.
TGTGCCAGCAGCTTTATAGACAACAGTCGAGAGACCCAGTACTTC	CASSFIDNSRETQYF	many	TRBV7-6	TRBJ2-5	.
TGCAGTGCTGCCAGGGGCAATCAGCCCCAGCATTTT	CSAARGNQPQHF	.	TRBV20-1	TRBJ1-5	.
TGTGCCATCAGTGAGTCTAGCGGGGTAGAGACCCAGTACTTC	CAISESSGVETQYF	.	TRBV10-3	TRBJ2-5	TRBD2
TGTGCCAGATCGGCTCGGGACAGGCCAAAAGAGACCCAGTACTTC	CARSARDRPKETQYF	once	TRBV2	TRBJ2-5	TRBD1
TGCAGTGCTAGAGAAATCCCGGGACAGGGCAACGAGCAGTACTTC	CSAREIPGQGNEQYF	few	TRBV20-1	TRBJ2-7	TRBD1
TGTGCCAGCAGTACAGATCGAGAGACCCAGTACTTC	CASSTDRETQYF	.	TRBV6-2/TRBV6-3	TRBJ2-5	.
TGTGCCAGCACTGAGCCCAACACCGGGGAGCTGTTTTTT	CASTEPNTGELFF	few	TRBV28	TRBJ2-2	.
TGCGCCAGCAGCCAAGATCTACGCGGGAGCTTCCACCACGAGCAGTACTTC	CASSQDLRGSFHHEQYF	.	TRBV4-3	TRBJ2-7	TRBD2
TGTGCCAGCAGCCAAACTCACGGCCGGTTGGCTAATGAAAAACTGTTTTTT	CASSQTHGRLANEKLFF	.	TRBV3-1	TRBJ1-4	.
TGTGCCAGCAGCTTAATCAGGGGATCCACCGGGGAGCTGTTTTTT	CASSLIRGSTGELFF	few	TRBV7-2	TRBJ2-2	.
TGTGCCAGCAGTCATCCGGGACAGGGTGGGGAGCAGTACTTC	CASSHPGQGGEQYF	.	TRBV6-6	TRBJ2-7	TRBD1